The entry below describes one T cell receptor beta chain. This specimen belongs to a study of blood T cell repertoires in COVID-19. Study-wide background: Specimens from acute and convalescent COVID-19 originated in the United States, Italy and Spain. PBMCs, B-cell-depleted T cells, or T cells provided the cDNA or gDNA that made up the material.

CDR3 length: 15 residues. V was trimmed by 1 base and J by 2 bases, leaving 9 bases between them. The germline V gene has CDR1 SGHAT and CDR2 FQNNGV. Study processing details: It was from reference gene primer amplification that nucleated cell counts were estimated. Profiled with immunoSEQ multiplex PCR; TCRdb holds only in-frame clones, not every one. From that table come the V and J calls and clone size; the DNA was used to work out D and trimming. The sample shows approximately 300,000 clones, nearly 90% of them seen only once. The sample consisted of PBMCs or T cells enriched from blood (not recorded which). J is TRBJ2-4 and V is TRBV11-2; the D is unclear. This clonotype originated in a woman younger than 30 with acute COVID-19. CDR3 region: CASSLGPVSKNIQYF. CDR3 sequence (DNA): TGTGCCAGCAGCTTAGGGCCTGTCTCCAAAAACATTCAGTACTTC.